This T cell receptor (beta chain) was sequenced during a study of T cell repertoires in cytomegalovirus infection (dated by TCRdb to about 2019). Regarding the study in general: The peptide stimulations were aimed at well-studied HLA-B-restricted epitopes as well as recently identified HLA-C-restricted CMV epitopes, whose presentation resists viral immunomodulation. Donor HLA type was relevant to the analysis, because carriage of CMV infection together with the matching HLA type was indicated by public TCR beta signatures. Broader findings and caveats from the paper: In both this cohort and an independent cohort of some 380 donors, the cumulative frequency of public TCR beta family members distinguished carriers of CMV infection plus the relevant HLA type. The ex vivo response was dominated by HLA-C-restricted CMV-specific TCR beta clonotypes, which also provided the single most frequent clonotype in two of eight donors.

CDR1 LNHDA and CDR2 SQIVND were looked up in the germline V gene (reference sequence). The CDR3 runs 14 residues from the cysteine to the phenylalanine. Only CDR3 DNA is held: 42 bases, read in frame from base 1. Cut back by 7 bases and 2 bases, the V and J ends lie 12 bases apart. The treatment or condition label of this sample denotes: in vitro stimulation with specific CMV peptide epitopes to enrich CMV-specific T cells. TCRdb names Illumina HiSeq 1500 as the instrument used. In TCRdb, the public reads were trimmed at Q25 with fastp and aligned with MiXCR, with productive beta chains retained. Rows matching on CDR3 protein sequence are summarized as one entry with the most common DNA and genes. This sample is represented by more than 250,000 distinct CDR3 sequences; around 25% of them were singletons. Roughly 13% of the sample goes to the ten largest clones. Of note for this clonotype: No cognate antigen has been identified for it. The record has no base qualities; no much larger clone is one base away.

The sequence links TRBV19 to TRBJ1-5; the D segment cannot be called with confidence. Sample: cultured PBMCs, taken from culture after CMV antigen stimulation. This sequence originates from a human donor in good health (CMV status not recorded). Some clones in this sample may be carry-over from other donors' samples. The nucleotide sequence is TGTGCCAGTATGGTGGATTCGGGCAATCAGCCCCAGCATTTT. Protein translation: CASMVDSGNQPQHF.